This T cell receptor (beta chain) was recovered during a study of T cell responses to AZD1222 COVID-19 vaccine. General study findings and limits: After two AZD1222 doses, spike-specific TCR breadth and depth rose versus day 0. Baseline seropositivity characterized only 5 to 7 AZD1222 recipients. It should be noted that donors were predominantly white British and more often female, and clonal diversity was possibly underestimated.

Analyses pooled second doses at about 4 or about 12 weeks. In regard to this clone: The target antigen is unknown.

Produced via immunoSEQ multiplex PCR; TCRdb's table is partial and in-frame only. The sample lists over 110,000 clones; about 90% were seen once. Germline V gene lookup returns CDR1 MDHEN and CDR2 SYDVKM. The CDR3 length is 15 residues. The V and J ends lost 0 bases and 5 bases respectively, with 13 bases between them. This rearrangement joins TRBV28 to TRBJ2-5, with a possible D match to TRBD1 (6 bases). Sample: peripheral blood, taken 28 days after the second AZD1222 dose. This clonotype originated in an adult who received the AZD1222 COVID-19 vaccine. The DNA for the CDR3 is TGTGCCAGCAGTTTATGGGGACAAGGATATGAGACCCAGTACTTC. Translating gives CASSLWGQGYETQYF.